The 23 T cell receptor beta chains reported below all come from one sample, sequenced in a study of OX40 agonist ivuxolimab in advanced cancers. Method: immunoSEQ multiplex PCR; TCRdb's copy keeps in-frame clones and lacks some. This sample has some 41,000 clones, with more than 75% found just once. Sequenced material: CD4+ or CD8+ T cells sorted from blood, taken in a trial of the OX40 agonist ivuxolimab. These receptors all stem from an adult with an advanced solid tumor such as melanoma, head and neck, liver or kidney cancer.

To note about this clone: A read error may account for a junction end that differs from germline. This chain joins TRBV2 and TRBJ1-2; TRBD1 is a possible D gene (6 bases). This CDR3 spans 14 amino acids. CDR1 SNHLY and CDR2 FYNNEI come from the germline V gene. This chain's CDR3 is CAGRETGQNFGYTF. Here the CDR3 DNA reads TGTGCCGGCAGAGAAACCGGACAGAACTTTGGCTACACCTTC. The entire variable domain, with the rest obtained from reference TRBV2 and TRBJ1-2, is as follows: EPEVTQTPSHQVTQMGQEVILRCVPISNHLYFYWYRQILGQKVEFLVSFYNNEISEKSEIFDDQFSVERPDGSNFTLKIRSTKLEDSAMYFCAGRETGQNFGYTFGSGTRLTVV.

The rearrangement uses TRBV7-9 and TRBJ1-4, with D unclear. The V gene lost 3 bases and the J gene lost 6 bases, with 8 bases spanning the gap. The germline gives CDR1 SEHNR, CDR2 FQNEAQ (reference sequence). The length of the CDR3 is 13 residues. The CDR3 sequence is CASSFRRDEKLFF. The CDR3 nucleotides read TGTGCCAGCAGCTTTAGGAGGGATGAAAAACTGTTTTTT.

The chain carries TRBV6-1 and TRBJ2-7; 10 bases are shared with TRBD2. The J segment lost 4 bases and the V segment lost 5 bases, leaving 8 bases of the junction unmatched. Per germline, CDR1 MNHNS and CDR2 SASEGT. The CDR3 has 15 residues. In DNA form, the CDR3 reads TGTGCCAGCAGTTTGCGGCTAGCGGGAGAGTACGAGCAGTACTTC. Its protein product is CASSLRLAGEYEQYF.

This clone was counted a single time. This chain connects TRBV4-2 to TRBJ2-5; D is undetermined. Germline V gives CDR1 LGHNA, CDR2 YNFKEQ. Trimming pared 1 base from V and 5 bases from J, leaving 5 bases between. This CDR3 has 12 residues. CDR3 nucleotide sequence: TGTGCCAGCAGCCAAGTGCGGGAGACCCAGTACTTC. This encodes CASSQVRETQYF.

This chain connects TRBV6-1 to TRBJ1-1, with unresolved D. The CDR3 consists of 14 residues. V was trimmed by 7 bases and J by 0 bases, leaving 12 bases between them. Germline values: CDR1 MNHNS, CDR2 SASEGT. DNA of the CDR3: TGTGCCAGCATTCCCGAGGTAGTGAACACTGAAGCTTTCTTT. Residues: CASIPEVVNTEAFF.

This CDR3 is CASSLGHLNSNQPQHF. In DNA, the CDR3 is TGTGCCAGCAGTTTGGGGCACCTGAATAGCAATCAGCCCCAGCATTTT. This chain uses TRBV28 with TRBJ1-5; TRBD1 might be the D (5 bases). This CDR3 has 16 residues. CDR1 MDHEN and CDR2 SYDVKM come from the germline V gene. The V and J ends lost 3 bases and 0 bases respectively, with 12 bases between them.

This clone was counted once. The chain combines TRBV28 with TRBJ2-7, with D unresolved. V dropped 4 bases and J dropped 0 bases, with 10 bases sitting between them. The germline V gene has CDR1 MDHEN and CDR2 SYDVKM. The CDR3 has 14 amino acids. CDR3 region: CASSSPPSSYEQYF. Here the CDR3 DNA reads TGTGCCAGCAGTTCCCCACCCTCCTCCTACGAGCAGTACTTC.

The V and J genes are TRBV7-9 and TRBJ2-1, with D tentatively TRBD2 (5 bases). The V gene lost 3 bases and the J gene lost 7 bases, with 16 bases spanning the gap. The germline V gene has CDR1 SEHNR and CDR2 FQNEAQ (reference sequence). The CDR3 sequence is 15 residues long. The CDR3 loop reads CASSLGWAKRNEQFF. The CDR3 region has the DNA TGTGCCAGCAGCTTGGGGTGGGCTAAGCGGAATGAGCAGTTCTTC.

This chain links TRBV15 with TRBJ2-7, with a weak D call TRBD1 (6 bases). Germline lookup yields CDR1 LNHNV and CDR2 YYDKDF (reference sequence). The CDR3 is made up of 14 amino acids. The germline V and J ends were trimmed by 4 bases and 2 bases, with 12 bases remaining between them. The CDR3 protein is CATSNKYRAYEQYF. The CDR3 DNA reads as TGTGCCACCAGCAATAAGTACAGGGCCTACGAGCAGTACTTC.

The CDR3 spells CASSSGGGGNEQYF. The CDR3 DNA sequence: TGCGCCAGCAGCTCCGGAGGGGGTGGCAACGAGCAGTACTTC. The chain recombines TRBV5-1 with TRBJ2-7, with D perhaps assigned TRBD1 or TRBD2 (6 bases each). V was clipped by 3 bases and J by 5 bases, with 15 bases between them. The CDR3 runs 14 residues. Per the germline V gene, CDR1 is SGHRS and CDR2 is YFSETQ. The entire variable domain, with the rest obtained from reference TRBV5-1 and TRBJ2-7, is as follows: KAGVTQTPRYLIKTRGQQVTLSCSPISGHRSVSWYQQTPGQGLQFLFEYFSETQRNKGNFPGRFSGRQFSNSRSEMNVSTLELGDSALYLCASSSGGGGNEQYFGPGTRLTVT.

This clone has only one observation. V usage is TRBV10-3 and J usage is TRBJ2-3; the match to TRBD2 covers 13 bases. V gave up 10 bases and J gave up 4 bases; unmatched junction bases: 5. This CDR3 is 14 amino acids long. Germline values: CDR1 ENHRY, CDR2 SYGVKD. The CDR3 bases are TGTGCCACAAGGACTAGCGGGAGCGCAGATACGCAGTATTTT. Translated, it gives CATRTSGSADTQYF.

V gene TRBV6-5 combines with J gene TRBJ2-1, with 13 nucleotides matching TRBD2. Germline CDR1 is MNHEY and CDR2 is SVGAGI. The CDR3 is 14 amino acids. V shed 6 bases, J shed 8 bases, and the junction held 4 bases outside the gene matches. The CDR3 is CASRHGLAGDEQFF. The CDR3 DNA is TGTGCCAGCAGACACGGACTAGCGGGAGATGAGCAGTTCTTC.

This clone has only a few counts. The chain is built from TRBV19 and TRBJ2-7; 9 positions match TRBD2. The V and J ends lost 6 bases and 3 bases, in that order; junction bases with no gene match: 6. Germline V lookup: CDR1 LNHDA, CDR2 SQIVND (reference sequence). The CDR3 consists of 14 residues. The CDR3 nucleotides are TGTGCCAGTAGCATACTAGCGGGCCGCTACGAGCAGTACTTC. Its translation: CASSILAGRYEQYF.

This clone was counted a few times. The rearrangement links TRBV19 to TRBJ1-2; 9 bases match TRBD1. Germline loops: CDR1 LNHDA, CDR2 SQIVND (reference sequence). The CDR3 extends over 14 amino acids. Losses at the gene ends were 7 bases for V and 7 bases for J; bases not matched to a gene: 10. CDR3: CASIPGQGIRGYTF. The CDR3 region has the DNA TGTGCCAGTATCCCCGGACAGGGGATACGTGGCTACACCTTC. Supplemented by reference TRBV19 and TRBJ1-2, the full variable domain reads DGGITQSPKYLFRKEGQNVTLSCEQNLNHDAMYWYRQDPGQGLRLIYYSQIVNDFQKGDIAEGYSVSREKKESFPLTVTSAQKNPTAFYLCASIPGQGIRGYTFGSGTRLTVV.

The J gene is TRBJ2-2, the V gene TRBV5-4; 14 bases line up with TRBD2. The V segment lost 0 bases and the J segment 4 bases; nucleotides outside the gene matches: 5. The CDR3 is 18 amino acids. The V gene's germline CDR1 is SGHNT and CDR2 YYREEE (reference sequence). CDR3 nucleotides: TGTGCCAGCAGCTTGGGACTAGCGGGAGGGGGCGTCACCGGGGAGCTGTTTTTT. Amino acid sequence: CASSLGLAGGGVTGELFF.

This rearrangement joins TRBV29-1 to TRBJ1-2, with TRBD1 identical over 8 bases. Per the germline V gene, CDR1 is SQVTM and CDR2 is ANQGSEA. CDR3 length equals 13 residues. V lost 0 bases, J lost 5 bases, and 2 bases stayed unmatched. CDR3 sequence: CSVEERTGYGYTF. Here the CDR3 DNA reads TGCAGCGTTGAAGAACGGACAGGGTATGGCTACACCTTC.

The rearrangement uses TRBV9 and TRBJ1-2, with D unclear. Germline CDR1 reads SGDLS; CDR2 reads YYNGEE. V lost 4 bases to trimming and J lost 4 bases, with 14 bases between them. This CDR3 region has 14 residues. The CDR3: CASSLEEFSYGYTF. The CDR3, as DNA: TGTGCCAGCAGCCTAGAGGAGTTTAGCTATGGCTACACCTTC.

The chain links TRBV28 to TRBJ2-1; 11 bases line up with TRBD2. This CDR3 has 17 residues. Trimming took 5 bases from V and 3 from J; bases not matched to a gene: 9. Germline values: CDR1 MDHEN, CDR2 SYDVKM. The CDR3 region is CASSSYSGRAFYNEQFF. CDR3 in DNA: TGTGCCAGCAGTAGTTATAGCGGGAGGGCCTTCTACAATGAGCAGTTCTTC.

CDR3 region: CASSLDMDRANYGYTF. The CDR3 DNA reads TGTGCCAGCAGCTTAGATATGGACAGAGCTAACTATGGCTACACCTTC. The chain has TRBV11-3 and TRBJ1-2; tentatively, D is TRBD1 (6 bases). This CDR3 contains 16 residues. Trimming took off 0 bases at V and 0 bases at J, with 11 bases between the two ends. Looked up from germline, CDR1 is SGHNT and CDR2 is YENEEA.

The V gene is TRBV6-5, the J gene TRBJ1-4; D is ambiguous. This CDR3 has 13 residues. Germline-derived CDR1 and CDR2 are MNHEY and SVGAGI. V was clipped by 4 bases and J by 2 bases, with 5 bases between them. CDR3 loop: CASSFQTNEKLFF. The CDR3 DNA reads as TGTGCCAGCAGTTTCCAGACTAATGAAAAACTGTTTTTT.

This rearrangement joins TRBV7-3 to TRBJ1-2; 9 nucleotides align to TRBD1. J was trimmed by 1 base and V by 5 bases; bases with no gene match: 5. CDR3 size: 15 residues. Germline CDR1 and CDR2: SGHTA and FQGTGA. Here the CDR3 reads CASSPRTGVNYGYTF. CDR3 coding DNA: TGTGCCAGCAGCCCTCGGACAGGGGTTAACTATGGCTACACCTTC. Full variable domain (outside the CDR3, taken from reference TRBV7-3 and TRBJ1-2): GAGVSQTPSNKVTEKGKYVELRCDPISGHTALYWYRQSLGQGPEFLIYFQGTGAADDSGLPNDRFFAVRPEGSVSTLKIQRTERGDSAVYLCASSPRTGVNYGYTFGSGTRLTVV.

The V call is TRBV28, the J call TRBJ2-2; D assignment may be TRBD1 or TRBD2 (6 bases each). The CDR3 sequence is 14 residues long. CDR1 and CDR2 (germline): MDHEN, SYDVKM. With 6 bases removed from V and 4 bases from J, the gap between germline ends came to 12 bases. DNA for the CDR3: TGTGCCAGCAGCTCCGAGGGGGGCACCGGGGAGCTGTTTTTT. Translated: CASSSEGGTGELFF.

This chain connects TRBV7-6 to TRBJ2-2; TRBD2 agrees at 7 bases. The CDR3 has 13 amino acids. Trimming took 5 bases from V and 7 from J; bases not matched to a gene: 4. CDR1 and CDR2 (germline): SGHVS, FNYEAQ. This CDR3 is CASSRLAGGELFF. DNA for the CDR3: TGTGCCAGCAGCCGACTAGCCGGCGGGGAGCTGTTTTTT.